The clone carrying this T cell receptor beta chain has only a few counts. No antigen is known for it. The data were taken from a study of cytomegalovirus exposure and HLA in healthy donors. Study-wide points: Presence/absence analyses took donor sequencing depth as roughly uniform. More clonal expansion characterized HLA-associated TCR beta chains than equally common others in a later analysis. What a later analysis showed was that several of the most significant clusters appeared linked to common viral pathogens. Beyond CMV serostatus, there was no information to go on about immune exposure.

Germline loops: CDR1 SGHTA, CDR2 FQGTGA. V lost 3 bases and J lost 2, with 10 bases in between. The CDR3 has 14 amino acids. In the PCR, 60 Vbeta and 13 Jbeta primers were used. Here immunoSEQ multiplex PCR was the method, and the copy in TCRdb shows in-frame clones only, minus some. Here the sample spans 100,000 to 150,000 clones, around 78% being singletons. The sample taken for sequencing was PBMCs. This clonotype originated in a man aged 35-49 years in good health and CMV-seronegative. The V gene is TRBV7-3, the J gene TRBJ1-1; maybe TRBD1 (6 bases). CDR3 sequence: CASSFGQTNTEAFF. DNA for the CDR3: TGTGCCAGCAGCTTTGGACAGACTAACACTGAAGCTTTCTTT.